This is a list of T cell receptor beta chains from one sample in a study of radiation and T cells in renal cell carcinoma. The protocol was immunoSEQ multiplex PCR, while the TCRdb copy is restricted to in-frame clones and leaves out a portion. The table lists about 20,000 clones, just over 60% of them singletons. This specimen was tumor tissue, taken from a patient whose treatment included radiotherapy and nephrectomy. These receptors were taken from a woman in her 70s with renal cell carcinoma. CDR3s include the opening cysteine and the closing phenylalanine or tryptophan. The D gene is left open where the match is weak. Clone size is not always given. Where it is, it says once, few, many or a class for expanded clones.

J gene: TRBJ2-7; D gene: TRBD2; clone size: -; V gene: TRBV25-1; CDR3 DNA: TGTGCCAGCAGTGATCCCTATAGCGGGGAACCCTACGAGCAGTACTTC; CDR3 protein: CASSDPYSGEPYEQYF
J gene: TRBJ1-1; D gene: TRBD1; clone size: -; V gene: TRBV5-6; CDR3 DNA: TGTGCCAGCAGCTTGACAGGGGGCATCACTGAAGCTTTCTTT; CDR3 protein: CASSLTGGITEAFF
J gene: TRBJ2-6; D gene: -; clone size: -; V gene: TRBV7-3; CDR3 DNA: TGTGCCAGCAGCGGCCTATTGGGGGCCAACGTCCTGACTTTC; CDR3 protein: CASSGLLGANVLTF
J gene: TRBJ1-1; D gene: -; clone size: -; V gene: TRBV5-1; CDR3 DNA: TGCGCCAGCAGCTCGACACCGAACACTGAAGCTTTCTTT; CDR3 protein: CASSSTPNTEAFF
J gene: TRBJ1-2; D gene: -; clone size: -; V gene: TRBV2; CDR3 DNA: TGTGCCAGCAGTGAGGGGGGCGGGTATGGCTACACCTTC; CDR3 protein: CASSEGGGYGYTF
J gene: TRBJ2-5; D gene: -; clone size: -; V gene: TRBV11-2; CDR3 DNA: TGTGCCAGCTCCCTCGGGTTTCAAGAGACCCAGTACTTC; CDR3 protein: CASSLGFQETQYF
J gene: TRBJ2-3; D gene: -; clone size: -; V gene: TRBV19; CDR3 DNA: TGTGCCAGTAGTATTGATGGCACAGATACGCAGTATTTT; CDR3 protein: CASSIDGTDTQYF
J gene: TRBJ1-1; D gene: -; clone size: once; V gene: TRBV5-1; CDR3 DNA: TGCGCCAGCAGCCCGGTGAGGGACGGGGGGACTGAAGCTTTCTTT; CDR3 protein: CASSPVRDGGTEAFF
J gene: TRBJ2-7; D gene: TRBD1; clone size: -; V gene: TRBV2; CDR3 DNA: TGTGCCAGCAGTGAAGGACAGGGCGGCATCGACGAGCAGTACTTC; CDR3 protein: CASSEGQGGIDEQYF
J gene: TRBJ1-2; D gene: -; clone size: -; V gene: TRBV19; CDR3 DNA: TGTGCCAGTAGTATTTCAGGACATTATGGCTACACCTTC; CDR3 protein: CASSISGHYGYTF
J gene: TRBJ1-1; D gene: -; clone size: -; V gene: TRBV28; CDR3 DNA: TGTGCCAGCAGGTCGGTAGGGCGAAGTGAAGCTTTCTTT; CDR3 protein: CASRSVGRSEAFF
J gene: TRBJ2-1; D gene: TRBD1; clone size: -; V gene: TRBV19; CDR3 DNA: TGTGCCAGTAGTGACCCGGGACAGATTGTTTTGGGTGAGCAGTTCTTC; CDR3 protein: CASSDPGQIVLGEQFF
J gene: TRBJ1-1; D gene: -; clone size: medium-sized; V gene: TRBV11-2; CDR3 DNA: TGTGCCAGCAGCTCACCCTGGCAGTACACTGAAGCTTTCTTT; CDR3 protein: CASSSPWQYTEAFF
J gene: TRBJ1-1; D gene: -; clone size: -; V gene: TRBV19; CDR3 DNA: TGTGCCAGTAGTAACCTACCTAACACCATGAACACTGAAGCTTTCTTT; CDR3 protein: CASSNLPNTMNTEAFF
J gene: TRBJ1-1; D gene: TRBD1; clone size: -; V gene: TRBV29-1; CDR3 DNA: TGCAGCGTTTGGCAGGGGGCAGCTTTCTTT; CDR3 protein: CSVWQGAAFF
J gene: TRBJ2-5; D gene: TRBD2; clone size: -; V gene: TRBV15; CDR3 DNA: TGTGCCACCAGCAGATCGTTGTCGCGGGAGGGAGAGACCCAGTACTTC; CDR3 protein: CATSRSLSREGETQYF
J gene: TRBJ1-4; D gene: TRBD1; clone size: once; V gene: TRBV6-1; CDR3 DNA: TGTGCCAGCAGTGACAGGGGGCTCACTAATGAAAAACTGTTTTTT; CDR3 protein: CASSDRGLTNEKLFF
J gene: TRBJ2-6; D gene: -; clone size: -; V gene: TRBV30; CDR3 DNA: TGTGCCTTGGCTTCGTGGCACCGCCACTCTGGGGCCAACGTCCTGACTTTC; CDR3 protein: CALASWHRHSGANVLTF